This entry is about one TCR beta chain. Some clones are missing from TCRdb's copy, which holds only in-frame ones; the method was immunoSEQ multiplex PCR. The sample lists 80,000 or so clones; roughly 85% were seen once. The ends lost 3 bases at V and 5 bases at J; junction bases unmatched: 5. The CDR3 is 15 amino acids. Germline V gives CDR1 SGHTS, CDR2 YDEGEE. The data belong to a study of blood T cell repertoires in COVID-19. As for the study in general: PBMCs, B-cell-depleted T cells, or T cells provided the cDNA or gDNA that made up the material.

The sequencing input was peripheral blood. This TCR derives from a woman in her seventies with acute or convalescent COVID-19. The V gene is TRBV5-8, the J gene TRBJ2-5, with 12 bases identical to TRBD1. The CDR3 DNA reads as TGTGCCAGCAGCTGGGGACAGGGGGCGCCTGAGACCCAGTACTTC. This sequence encodes CASSWGQGAPETQYF.